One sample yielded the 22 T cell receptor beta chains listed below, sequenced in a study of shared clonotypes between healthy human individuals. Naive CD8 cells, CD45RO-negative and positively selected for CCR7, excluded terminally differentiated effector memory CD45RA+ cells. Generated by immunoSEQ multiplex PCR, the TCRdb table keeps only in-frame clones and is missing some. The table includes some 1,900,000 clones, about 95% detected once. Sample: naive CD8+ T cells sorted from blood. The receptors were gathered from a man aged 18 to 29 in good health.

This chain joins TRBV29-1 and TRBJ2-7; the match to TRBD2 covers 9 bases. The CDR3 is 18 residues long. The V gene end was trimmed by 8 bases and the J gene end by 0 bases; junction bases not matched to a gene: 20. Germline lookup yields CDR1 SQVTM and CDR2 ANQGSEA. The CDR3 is CSIIRAGGQHRRSYEQYF. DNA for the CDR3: TGCAGCATTATTCGAGCGGGGGGACAACACCGACGCTCCTACGAGCAGTACTTC.

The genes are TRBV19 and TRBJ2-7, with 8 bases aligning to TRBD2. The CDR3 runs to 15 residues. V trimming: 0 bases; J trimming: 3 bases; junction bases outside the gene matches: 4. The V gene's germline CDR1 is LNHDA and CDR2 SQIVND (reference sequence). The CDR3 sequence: CASSIEPGGIYEQYF. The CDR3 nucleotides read TGTGCCAGTAGTATAGAGCCGGGAGGGATCTACGAGCAGTACTTC.

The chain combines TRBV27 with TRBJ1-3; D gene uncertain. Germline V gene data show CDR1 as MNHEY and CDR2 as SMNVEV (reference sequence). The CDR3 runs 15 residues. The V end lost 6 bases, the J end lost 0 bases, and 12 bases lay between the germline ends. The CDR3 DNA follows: TGTGCCAGCAGCTTAAGCATGGACTCTGGAAACACCATATATTTT. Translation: CASSLSMDSGNTIYF.

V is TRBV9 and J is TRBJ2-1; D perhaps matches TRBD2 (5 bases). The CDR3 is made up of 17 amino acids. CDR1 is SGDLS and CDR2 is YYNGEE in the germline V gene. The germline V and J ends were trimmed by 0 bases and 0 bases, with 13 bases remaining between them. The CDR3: CASSVGAVASSYNEQFF. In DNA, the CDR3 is TGTGCCAGCAGCGTAGGGGCGGTAGCGAGCTCCTACAATGAGCAGTTCTTC.

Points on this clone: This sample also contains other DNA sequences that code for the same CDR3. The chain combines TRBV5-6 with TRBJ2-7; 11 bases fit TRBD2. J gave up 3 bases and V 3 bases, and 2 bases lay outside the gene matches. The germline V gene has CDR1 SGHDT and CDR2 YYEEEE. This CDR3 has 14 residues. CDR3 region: CASSSGLAVYEQYF. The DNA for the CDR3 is TGTGCCAGCAGCTCGGGACTAGCGGTCTACGAGCAGTACTTC.

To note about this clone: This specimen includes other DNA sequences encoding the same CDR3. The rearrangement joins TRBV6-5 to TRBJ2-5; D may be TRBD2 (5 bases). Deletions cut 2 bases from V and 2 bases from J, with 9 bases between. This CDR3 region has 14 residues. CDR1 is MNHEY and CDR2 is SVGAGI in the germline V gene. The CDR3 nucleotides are TGTGCCAGCAGTTACCTTTCGGGACAAGAGACCCAGTACTTC. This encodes CASSYLSGQETQYF.

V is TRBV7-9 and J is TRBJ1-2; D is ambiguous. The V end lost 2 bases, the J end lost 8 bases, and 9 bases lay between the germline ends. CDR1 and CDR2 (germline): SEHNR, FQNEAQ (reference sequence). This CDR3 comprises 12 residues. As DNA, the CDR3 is TGTGCCAGCAGCTTAACGGCTCCCGGCTACACCTTC. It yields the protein CASSLTAPGYTF.

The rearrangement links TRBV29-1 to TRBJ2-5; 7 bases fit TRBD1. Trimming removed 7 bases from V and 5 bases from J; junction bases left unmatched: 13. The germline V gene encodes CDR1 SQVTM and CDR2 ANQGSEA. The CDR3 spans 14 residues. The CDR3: CSADTETGSETQYF. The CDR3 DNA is TGCAGCGCAGACACAGAGACAGGGAGCGAGACCCAGTACTTC. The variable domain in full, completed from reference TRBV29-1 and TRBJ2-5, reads SAVISQKPSRDICQRGTSLTIQCQVDSQVTMMFWYRQQPGQSLTLIATANQGSEATYESGFVIDKFPISRPNLTFSTLTVSNMSPEDSSIYLCSADTETGSETQYFGPGTRLLVL.

This CDR3 reads CASSEYVEGDEKLFF. Here the CDR3 DNA reads TGTGCCAGCAGTGAATATGTGGAGGGGGATGAAAAACTGTTTTTT. The rearrangement joins TRBV25-1 to TRBJ1-4; tentative D call: TRBD1 (6 bases). This CDR3 region has 15 residues. CDR1 MGHDK and CDR2 SYGVNS come from the germline V gene. V lost 0 bases to trimming and J lost 6 bases, with 11 bases between them. The full variable domain, its missing parts supplied by reference TRBV25-1 and TRBJ1-4, is EADIYQTPRYLVIGTGKKITLECSQTMGHDKMYWYQQDPGMELHLIHYSYGVNSTEKGDLSSESTVSRIRTEHFPLTLESARPSHTSQYLCASSEYVEGDEKLFFGSGTQLSVL.

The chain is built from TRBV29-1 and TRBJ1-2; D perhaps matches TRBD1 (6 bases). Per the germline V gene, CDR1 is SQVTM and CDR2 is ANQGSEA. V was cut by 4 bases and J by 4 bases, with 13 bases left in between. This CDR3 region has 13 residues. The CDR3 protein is CSVGGAGVYGYTF. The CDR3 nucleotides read TGCAGCGTTGGGGGGGCTGGAGTCTATGGCTACACCTTC.

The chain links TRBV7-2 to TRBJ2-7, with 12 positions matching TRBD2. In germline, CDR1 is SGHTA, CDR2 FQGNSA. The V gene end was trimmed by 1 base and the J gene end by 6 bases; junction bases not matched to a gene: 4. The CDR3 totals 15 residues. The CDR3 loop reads CASSLDETSGSEQYF. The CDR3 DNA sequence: TGTGCCAGCAGCTTAGACGAGACTAGCGGGAGCGAGCAGTACTTC.

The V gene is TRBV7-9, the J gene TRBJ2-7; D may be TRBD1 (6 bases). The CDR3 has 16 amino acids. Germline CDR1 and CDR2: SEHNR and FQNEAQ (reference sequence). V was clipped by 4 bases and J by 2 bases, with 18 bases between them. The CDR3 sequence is CASSSSTGHGAYEQYF. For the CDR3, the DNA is TGTGCCAGCAGCTCCTCTACGGGACACGGGGCCTACGAGCAGTACTTC. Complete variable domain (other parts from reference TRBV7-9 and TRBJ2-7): DTGVSQNPRHKITKRGQNVTFRCDPISEHNRLYWYRQTLGQGPEFLTYFQNEAQLEKSRLLSDRFSAERPKGSFSTLEIQRTEQGDSAMYLCASSSSTGHGAYEQYFGPGTRLTVT.

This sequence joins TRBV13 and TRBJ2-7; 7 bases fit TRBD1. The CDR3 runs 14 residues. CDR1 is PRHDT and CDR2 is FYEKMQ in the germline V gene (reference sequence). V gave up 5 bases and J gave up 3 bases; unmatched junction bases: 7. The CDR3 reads CASSLGQTYYEQYF. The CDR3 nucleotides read TGTGCCAGCAGCCTGGGACAGACATACTACGAGCAGTACTTC.

For the CDR3, the DNA is TGTGCTAGTGGAGACTACGAGCAGTACTTC. Its translation is CASGDYEQYF. V and J are TRBV12-5 and TRBJ2-7, with unresolved D. CDR3 size: 10 residues. Trimming left V 6 bases short and J 3 bases short, with 3 bases between. Germline V gene lookup returns CDR1 LGHNT and CDR2 FRNRAP.

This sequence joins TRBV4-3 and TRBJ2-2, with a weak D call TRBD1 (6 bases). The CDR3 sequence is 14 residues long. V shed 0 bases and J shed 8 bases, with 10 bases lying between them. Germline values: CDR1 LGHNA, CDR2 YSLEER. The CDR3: CASSQDVGTGELFF. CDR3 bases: TGCGCCAGCAGCCAAGATGTGGGGACAGGGGAGCTGTTTTTT.

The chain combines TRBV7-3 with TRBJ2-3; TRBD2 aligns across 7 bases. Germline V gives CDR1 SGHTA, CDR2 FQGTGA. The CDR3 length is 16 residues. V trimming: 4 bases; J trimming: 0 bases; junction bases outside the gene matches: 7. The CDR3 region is CASSSVAGASTDTQYF. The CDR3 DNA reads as TGTGCCAGCAGCTCGGTGGCGGGAGCAAGCACAGATACGCAGTATTTT.

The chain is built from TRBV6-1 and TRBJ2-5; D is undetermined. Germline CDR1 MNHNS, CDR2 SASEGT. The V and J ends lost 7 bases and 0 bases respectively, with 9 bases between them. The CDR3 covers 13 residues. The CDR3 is CASKLLYQETQYF. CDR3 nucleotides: TGTGCCAGCAAACTGTTGTACCAAGAGACCCAGTACTTC.

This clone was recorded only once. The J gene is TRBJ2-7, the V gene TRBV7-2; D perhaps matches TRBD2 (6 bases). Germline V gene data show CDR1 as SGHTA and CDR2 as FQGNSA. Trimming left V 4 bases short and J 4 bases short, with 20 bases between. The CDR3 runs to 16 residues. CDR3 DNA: TGTGCCAGCAGCTCCCGACTTGACGGGAGTTGGTACGAGCAGTACTTC. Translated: CASSSRLDGSWYEQYF.

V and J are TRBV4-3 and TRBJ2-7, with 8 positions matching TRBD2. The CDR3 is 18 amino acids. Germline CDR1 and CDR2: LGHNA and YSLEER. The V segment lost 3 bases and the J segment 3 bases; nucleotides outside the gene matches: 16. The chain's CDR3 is CASSQPSGAGGLGYEQYF. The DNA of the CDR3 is TGCGCCAGCAGCCAGCCGAGTGGGGCGGGAGGTCTAGGCTACGAGCAGTACTTC.

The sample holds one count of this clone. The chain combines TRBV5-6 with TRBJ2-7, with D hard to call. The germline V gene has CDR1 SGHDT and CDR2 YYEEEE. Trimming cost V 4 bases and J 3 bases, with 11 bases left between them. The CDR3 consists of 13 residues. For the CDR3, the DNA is TGTGCCAGCAGCCCACGGCAGCTCTACGAGCAGTACTTC. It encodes CASSPRQLYEQYF.

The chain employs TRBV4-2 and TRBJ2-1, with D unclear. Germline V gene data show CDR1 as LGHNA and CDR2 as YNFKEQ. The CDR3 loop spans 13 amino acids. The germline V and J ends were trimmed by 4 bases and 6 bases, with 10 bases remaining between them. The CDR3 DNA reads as TGTGCCAGCAGCCCGGCCCTGGGCAATGAGCAGTTCTTC. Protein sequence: CASSPALGNEQFF.

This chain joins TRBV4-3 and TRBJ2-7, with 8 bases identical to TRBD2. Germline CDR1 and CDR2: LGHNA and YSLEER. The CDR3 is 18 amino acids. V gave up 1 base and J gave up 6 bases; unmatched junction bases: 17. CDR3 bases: TGCGCCAGCAGCCAAGGCCCACCTAGCGGGCTCTCTGCTCCCGAGCAGTACTTC. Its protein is CASSQGPPSGLSAPEQYF.